In this sample, the clone carrying this T cell receptor beta chain turned up many times. Its specificity is unknown. Germline V gene sequence: CDR1 SGHAT, CDR2 FQNNGV. The CDR3 covers 14 residues. V lost 4 bases and J 4 bases, leaving 13 bases between the germline ends. These data are taken from a study of post-analysis software for immune sequencing data. TCR beta libraries were prepared from cDNA with unique molecular identifiers. From roughly 1 to 10 million T cells, 400,000 to 600,000 cDNA molecules were obtained. TCRdb reprocessed the PCR reads with MiXCR, giving one entry per CDR3 protein. Of approximately 260,000 distinct CDR3 sequences listed, 36% are singletons. Study results and caveats: Under F measure analysis, samples from one preparation batch co-clustered strongly. The five TRBV segments detected at higher frequency in patients than in controls included TRBV5-6, TRBV5-1 and TRBV20-1. Normalized Chao1 diversity was significantly lower in multiple sclerosis patients than in controls.

The chain carries TRBV11-2 and TRBJ1-1; D is possibly TRBD1 (5 bases). The sequence was obtained from a girl aged 10-17 years with multiple sclerosis. Specimen: blood. CDR3 in amino acids: CASSWVPRGTEAFF. CDR3 bases: TGTGCCAGCAGCTGGGTACCGAGGGGCACTGAAGCTTTCTTT.